This T cell receptor (beta chain) derives from a study of cytomegalovirus exposure and HLA in healthy donors. As concerns this clone: Its cognate antigen is unknown.

Primers included in the PCR were 60 Vbeta and 13 Jbeta primers. Assay used: immunoSEQ multiplex PCR; TCRdb lists only in-frame clones, some missing. The sample records around 100,000 clones, under 85% being singletons. Regarding the study as a whole: Most TCR beta V segments were productive about 87% or about 30% of the time in an earlier analysis. Presence/absence results assume similar sequencing depth per donor, which may not hold. TRBV6-2, TRBV6-3 and other indistinguishable V segments were excluded.

Germline V gene sequence: CDR1 MNHNS, CDR2 SASEGT. Trimming left V 1 base short and J 7 bases short, with 23 bases between. This CDR3 has 18 residues. The material sequenced was PBMCs. The chain links TRBV6-1 to TRBJ2-1; D possibly corresponds to TRBD2 (7 bases). The sequence derives from a man younger than 40 in good health and CMV-seropositive. The CDR3 sequence is CASSEGRVGGAEFNEQFF. CDR3 sequence (DNA): TGTGCCAGCAGTGAAGGAAGAGTGGGGGGGGCCGAGTTTAATGAGCAGTTCTTC.